Described below is a single TCR beta chain sequence and its context. Its target antigen remains unknown. Base qualities are missing; no much larger clone stands one base away. Using the deep immunoSEQ assay, TCR CDR3 regions were amplified from genomic DNA by multiplex PCR. Extracted genomic DNA from each cell subset was spread evenly across all wells of several immunoSEQ 96-well plates, with each plate serving as a replicate. Each replicate PCR for sorted subsets received roughly 0.2 ug genomic DNA, equal to some 32,000 T cell genomes. The purified libraries were quantified using a Qubit 3.0 fluorometer, sized with a Bioanalyzer 2100, and then quantified again using the KAPA Library Quantification kit. Every immunoSEQ 96-well plate was sequenced on a dedicated single-read 150-cycle Illumina NextSeq 550 flow cell. From the authors' description of their analysis: Because the immunoSEQ output held only junctional sequences and lacked quality scores, the filtering could not match the filtering applied to full-length reads. Sequences were annotated with PyIR, a Python wrapper for IgBLAST v1.9, and V/J genes and CDR3 were assigned using IMGT germline references. Reads were removed for weak V/J assignments (E-value above 1e-6), missing CDR3, stop codons, out-of-frame junctions, or ambiguous translated residues. V3J clonotypes were defined as sequences sharing an identical inferred V gene, J gene, and CDR3 amino acid sequence. Percentage overlap between repertoires was computed as shared unique clonotypes divided by the size of the smaller repertoire. Three approaches were used to assess repertoire richness: RTK rarefaction, the Chao1 estimator, and Recon v2.1 estimates of unobserved clonotypes. Generation probabilities for all TCRbeta clonotypes obtained by the gDNA method from a handful of donors were computed using OLGA. TCRdb retrieved this table from immuneACCESS and kept in-frame rearrangements only. Not all clones are present; in checked studies, unresolved V genes account for under half, and no reason is known for the remainder. That table supplies the V and J calls and clone size; D and trimming were determined from the DNA. The sample table records more than 2,000,000 clones; around nine tenths of these occur just once. The ten largest make up over 0.12% of the sample.

This record comes from a study of shared clonotypes between healthy human individuals (dated by TCRdb to the early 2020s). Background on the whole study: The cohort included a few men and a couple of women between 18 and 49 years of age. For each donor, CD4 naive and CD4 memory were each run on three plates, CD8 naive on two plates, and CD8 memory on one plate. The study deeply sequenced blood TCR repertoires of about 5 healthy adults to estimate repertoire size and the extent of clonotype sharing between individuals. Libraries were prepared and TCR repertoires were sequenced by different laboratories using diverse techniques, in order to increase sequencing depth and limit assay-specific biases. Between about 0.8 and 9 billion PBMCs per donor were obtained by leukapheresis. Overall results and qualifications from the work: Pairwise subsampling led to the expectation that sequencing depth would affect the degree of clonotype sharing among donors. The genetic and exposure-history diversity represented was limited by the small number of donors. Incomplete sequencing was indicated by rarefaction of sorted-subset datasets, despite the large sequencing depth. When several donors were compared, the shared fraction of clonotypes was about 5% for naive CD4, approximately 3.5% for naive CD8, roughly 2.5% for memory CD4, and 0.35% to 0.4% for memory CD8. Larger estimated clonotype richness was generally found for naive subsets than for memory subsets. Clonotypes shared by all four sorted-subset donors showed higher generation probabilities than non-shared clonotypes. Sampling was restricted to blood, and TCR repertoires in tissues likely differ from the TCR repertoires found in blood.

The donors were healthy, HIV-negative adults with no recently reported acute infections or vaccinations. Every donor was a Caucasian adult living in Nashville, Tennessee, USA. CD4+ T cells were enriched by magnetic negative selection; naive cells were then positively selected on CD45RA, and the negative fraction formed the memory subset. Blood was collected by leukapheresis, and PBMCs were isolated by Ficoll-Histopaque density gradient centrifugation and then cryopreserved in liquid nitrogen vapor phase. Analytical flow cytometry was used to check the purity and quantity of every magnetically sorted T cell population. From each sorted fraction, genomic DNA was isolated and quantified by UV absorbance on a Nanodrop 2000c. V trim: 1 base; J trim: 1 base; unmatched bases: 6. From the cysteine up to the phenylalanine, the CDR3 has a length of 16 residues. Only the CDR3 DNA stays, 48 bases, in frame from base 1. From the germline V gene (reference sequence), CDR1 is SEHNR and CDR2 is FQNEAQ.

The sequence was collected from a young man in good health. Here the chain combines TRBV7-9 and TRBJ2-5; TRBD2 fits 7 bases in the junction. The specimen sequenced was naive CD4+ T cells sorted from blood. What this sample's cell subset or site label stands for: CD45RA+ positively selected. The nucleotides read TGTGCCAGCAGCTTAGGTCGCGGGGGACCCCAAGAGACCCAGTACTTC. This yields the protein CASSLGRGGPQETQYF.